This T cell receptor beta chain was found in a study of molecular identifiers for immune sequencing clone quantification. Background on the study: Naive CD8 RNA (around 20,000 or 100,000 cells) was divided into five aliquots, with four sequenced.

Sorting captured naive CD8 T cells as CD8+CD4-CCR7+CD45RA+. Bulk TCR library preparation followed previously described methods with listed TCR primers. Using its own MiXCR run on the PCR reads, TCRdb lists one record per CDR3 protein. The sample has under 350,000 distinct CDR3 sequences, roughly 24% seen once. This clonotype was recorded at least ten times. Its antigen is as yet unknown. Study-wide points: It was shown that clones above 20 RNA copies held over 99% of effector molecules, but under 1% in naive cells.

Trimming removed 4 bases from V and 5 bases from J, with 5 bases in between. Germline CDR1 reads SEHNR; CDR2 reads FQNEAQ (reference sequence). The CDR3 runs 11 residues. Sequenced: naive CD8+ T cells from blood, with Jurkat cell RNA spiked in. Subset meaning: FACS-sorted CD8+CD4-CCR7+CD45RA+ naive T cells. The sequence was collected from a human donor in good health. Some libraries in this study had Jurkat cell RNA spiked in. The rearrangement links TRBV7-9 to TRBJ2-5; TRBD2 might be the D (5 bases). The CDR3 nucleotides are TGTGCCAGCAGCTCGGGGGAGACCCAGTACTTC. It codes for CASSSGETQYF.